These 25 T cell receptor beta chains were sequenced from one sample in a study of blood T cell repertoires in COVID-19. The protocol was immunoSEQ multiplex PCR, while the TCRdb copy is restricted to in-frame clones and leaves out a portion. Among 140,000 to 150,000 clones listed, about 87% were seen once. Source material: peripheral blood. The receptors stem from a human donor with COVID-19, enrolled during active disease. The donor label of this sample is uncertain.

This rearrangement joins TRBV2 to TRBJ1-6; no reliable D call. CDR1 is SNHLY, CDR2 FYNNEI, per germline. This CDR3 region has 15 residues. V lost 7 bases, J lost 9 bases, and 19 bases lay in between. CDR3 loop: CASTGEGPCGSPLHF. Here the CDR3 DNA reads TGTGCCAGCACCGGGGAGGGCCCTTGTGGTTCACCCCTCCACTTT.

The chain employs TRBV6-5 and TRBJ2-7, with 7 bases fitting TRBD2. Germline V gives CDR1 MNHEY, CDR2 SVGAGI. The CDR3 totals 15 residues. J lost 2 bases, V lost 6 bases, and 10 bases had no gene match. Here the CDR3 reads CASSRTGGRAYEQYF. The CDR3 DNA follows: TGTGCCAGCAGCAGAACGGGGGGTAGGGCCTACGAGCAGTACTTC.

The gene calls are TRBV2 and TRBJ1-2; perhaps TRBD1 as D (5 bases). Deletions cut 2 bases from V and 0 bases from J, with 10 bases between. Germline V lookup: CDR1 SNHLY, CDR2 FYNNEI. This CDR3 spans 15 amino acids. As DNA, the CDR3 is TGTGCCAGCAGTGAACAGGGCACTACTAACTATGGCTACACCTTC. Amino acid sequence: CASSEQGTTNYGYTF.

The V call is TRBV19, the J call TRBJ2-3, with TRBD2 matching over 10 bases. This CDR3 has 16 amino acids. The V gene's germline CDR1 is LNHDA and CDR2 SQIVND (reference sequence). V lost 5 bases to trimming and J lost 1 base; unmatched junction nucleotides: 6. CDR3 sequence reads: CASSSVLAGGTDTQYF. The CDR3 DNA reads TGTGCCAGTAGTTCGGTCCTAGCGGGGGGCACAGATACGCAGTATTTT.

The chain joins TRBV3-1 (or the pseudogene TRBV3-2) to TRBJ2-2, with TRBD1 identical over 7 bases. The J segment lost 4 bases and the V segment lost 4 bases, leaving 12 bases of the junction unmatched. This CDR3 has 17 amino acids. Germline V gene sequence: CDR1 LGHDT, CDR2 YNNKEL (reference sequence). The CDR3 DNA follows: TGTGCCAGCAGCCGAAGGGACAGCGCCCCTGGCACCGGGGAGCTGTTTTTT. It codes for CASSRRDSAPGTGELFF.

The V and J genes are TRBV27 and TRBJ2-1, with a weak D call TRBD2 (5 bases). This CDR3 spans 15 amino acids. Per germline, CDR1 MNHEY and CDR2 SMNVEV (reference sequence). V was pared by 5 bases and J by 0 bases, with 11 bases between. Written as DNA, the CDR3 is TGTGCCAGCAGTCCCAGCGGCAGCTCCTACAATGAGCAGTTCTTC. Translation gives CASSPSGSSYNEQFF.

The V and J genes are TRBV19 and TRBJ2-3; D might be TRBD2 (6 bases). The length of the CDR3 is 14 residues. Trimming shortened V by 6 bases and J by 6 bases, and 16 bases separated the two germline ends. CDR1 and CDR2 from the germline V gene are LNHDA and SQIVND (reference sequence). CDR3 in amino acids: CASRAGFRTDTQYF. The CDR3 coding sequence is TGTGCCAGTAGGGCGGGATTCCGTACGGATACGCAGTATTTT.

J is TRBJ1-5 and V is TRBV27, with 7 bases that match TRBD1. The CDR3 is 18 residues long. The V gene end was trimmed by 6 bases and the J gene end by 5 bases; junction bases not matched to a gene: 19. Germline assignment: CDR1 MNHEY and CDR2 SMNVEV (reference sequence). The CDR3 nucleotides read TGTGCCAGCAGCCCCATTCCAGAGGGCAGGGGGACGGATCAGCCCCAGCATTTT. It codes for CASSPIPEGRGTDQPQHF.

The gene calls are TRBV5-1 and TRBJ1-4, with 8 bases lining up with TRBD1. V lost 0 bases to trimming and J lost 10 bases; unmatched junction nucleotides: 11. Germline-derived CDR1 and CDR2 are SGHRS and YFSETQ. The CDR3 totals 16 residues. CDR3 sequence reads: CASSLELPGGSGKLFF. The CDR3 DNA follows: TGCGCCAGCAGCTTGGAGTTGCCAGGGGGCTCGGGAAAACTGTTTTTT.

This chain uses TRBV11-1 with TRBJ2-7, with TRBD2 matching 10 bases. The germline CDR1 and CDR2 sequences are SGHAT and FQDESV (reference sequence). The trim removed 5 bases at V and 1 base at J, leaving 5 bases unmatched. The CDR3 is 15 residues long. CDR3 sequence (DNA): TGTGCCAGCAGCCCTAGCGGGGGCCTTTCCTACGAGCAGTACTTC. Translated, it gives CASSPSGGLSYEQYF. Combining the CDR3 with reference TRBV11-1 and TRBJ2-7 gives the whole variable domain EAEVAQSPRYKITEKSQAVAFWCDPISGHATLYWYRQILGQGPELLVQFQDESVVDDSQLPKDRFSAERLKGVDSTLKIQPAELGDSAMYLCASSPSGGLSYEQYFGPGTRLTVT.

The chain recombines TRBV6-5 with TRBJ2-1; perhaps TRBD2 as D (6 bases). V dropped 11 bases and J dropped 8 bases, with 19 bases sitting between them. The CDR3 has 13 residues. Germline V gene lookup returns CDR1 MNHEY and CDR2 SVGAGI. The CDR3 region is CAARASGLDEQFF. In DNA, the CDR3 is TGTGCCGCCCGAGCCAGCGGGTTGGATGAGCAGTTCTTC.

The J gene is TRBJ2-2, the V gene TRBV19; no clear D. CDR1 and CDR2 (germline): LNHDA, SQIVND (reference sequence). This CDR3 has 14 amino acids. V lost 5 bases to trimming and J lost 7 bases, with 14 bases between them. The CDR3 region has the DNA TGTGCCAGTAGTGTATCTAGTGGTGGCGGGGAGCTGTTTTTT. Its translation: CASSVSSGGGELFF.

The chain employs TRBV6-1 and TRBJ1-1; TRBD1 aligns across 11 bases. V lost 4 bases, J lost 11 bases, and 15 bases stayed unmatched. Germline-derived CDR1 and CDR2 are MNHNS and SASEGT. The CDR3 extends over 16 amino acids. The chain's CDR3 is CASSVQPGQGVEGAFF. CDR3 bases: TGTGCCAGCAGTGTACAACCGGGACAGGGGGTTGAAGGCGCTTTCTTT.

This chain joins TRBV7-3 and TRBJ2-7; 7 bases align to TRBD1. Germline CDR1 reads SGHTA; CDR2 reads FQGTGA. With V trimmed by 5 bases and J by 4 bases, 8 bases remained unmatched. The CDR3 length is 14 residues. CDR3 sequence reads: CASSPRQGSYEQYF. DNA of the CDR3: TGTGCCAGCAGCCCCAGACAGGGATCGTACGAGCAGTACTTC.

The CDR3 bases are TGTGCCAGCAGTTACATAGACAGGGACTATGGCTACACCTTC. Translated: CASSYIDRDYGYTF. This rearrangement joins TRBV28 to TRBJ1-2; the match to TRBD1 covers 7 bases. The CDR3 totals 14 residues. Germline V gene lookup returns CDR1 MDHEN and CDR2 SYDVKM. Losses at the gene ends were 4 bases for V and 3 bases for J; bases not matched to a gene: 5.

V usage is TRBV9 and J usage is TRBJ1-5, with 7 positions matching TRBD1. The CDR3 length is 17 residues. V shed 0 bases, J shed 9 bases, and the junction held 15 bases outside the gene matches. The germline gives CDR1 SGDLS, CDR2 YYNGEE. For the CDR3, the DNA is TGTGCCAGCAGCGTAGCCCAGGGGGTCTTCGAGGGTGGGCCCCAGCATTTT. Its protein product is CASSVAQGVFEGGPQHF.

V is TRBV7-2 and J is TRBJ2-7; TRBD1 might be the D (5 bases). Germline values: CDR1 SGHTA, CDR2 FQGNSA. The CDR3 is 14 residues long. V was clipped by 2 bases and J by 2 bases, with 10 bases between them. DNA for the CDR3: TGTGCCAGCAGCTTATATGACAGCACCTACGAGCAGTACTTC. Translation gives CASSLYDSTYEQYF.

The genes are TRBV30 and TRBJ1-2, with D possibly being TRBD1 (6 bases). Germline assignment: CDR1 GTSNPN and CDR2 SVGIG (reference sequence). The CDR3 consists of 14 residues. V was shortened by 3 bases and J by 2 bases, with 13 bases between the two germline ends. The CDR3 nucleotides read TGTGCCTGGAGAATACAGGGTTTAAACTATGGCTACACCTTC. It translates to CAWRIQGLNYGYTF.

CDR3 coding DNA: TGTGCCAGTAGTGAAGGGACAGTGGCCGGGGAGCTGTTTTTT. It specifies CASSEGTVAGELFF. The genes are TRBV19 and TRBJ2-2, with 7 bases aligning to TRBD1. CDR3 size: 14 residues. Germline V CDR1 and CDR2: LNHDA, SQIVND (reference sequence). V dropped 5 bases and J dropped 6; count of bases not matched to a gene: 6.

The chain recombines TRBV3-1 (or the pseudogene TRBV3-2) with TRBJ2-7, with 10 bases fitting TRBD1. With 4 bases clipped from V and 3 bases from J, the junction kept 21 bases outside the gene matches. Germline CDR1 reads LGHDT; CDR2 reads YNNKEL (reference sequence). The CDR3 loop spans 20 amino acids. DNA of the CDR3: TGTGCCAGCAGCCCTGACAGGGGGCGCTTTCATTTAATAGGGTTCTACGAGCAGTACTTC. This encodes CASSPDRGRFHLIGFYEQYF.

The genes are TRBV7-3 and TRBJ2-1; 14 positions agree with TRBD2. CDR1 and CDR2 (germline): SGHTA, FQGTGA. The junction had 10 bases not matched to a gene; V was cut back by 4 bases and J by 8 bases. The CDR3 totals 17 residues. CDR3: CASSWGTSGGSEDEQFF. CDR3 sequence (DNA): TGTGCCAGCAGCTGGGGGACTAGCGGGGGAAGTGAGGATGAGCAGTTCTTC. The full variable domain, in which reference TRBV7-3 and TRBJ2-1 provide the parts outside the CDR3, is GAGVSQTPSNKVTEKGKYVELRCDPISGHTALYWYRQSLGQGPEFLIYFQGTGAADDSGLPNDRFFAVRPEGSVSTLKIQRTERGDSAVYLCASSWGTSGGSEDEQFFGPGTRLTVL.

This clone was counted a single time. This chain connects TRBV6-5 to TRBJ1-2, with D possibly matching TRBD1 (6 bases). From germline, CDR1 is MNHEY and CDR2 SVGAGI. Between the trimmed V and J ends, which lost 2 bases and 8 bases, there was a span of 12 bases. This CDR3 has 13 residues. The CDR3 reads CASSYGTNSGYTF. CDR3 nucleotide sequence: TGTGCCAGCAGTTACGGGACAAACAGCGGCTACACCTTC.

This rearrangement joins TRBV6-2 or TRBV6-3 to TRBJ1-5, with D possibly matching TRBD1 (6 bases). CDR3 length: 20 residues. V was shortened by 0 bases and J by 6 bases, with 27 bases between the two germline ends. From germline, CDR1 is MNHEY and CDR2 SVGEGT. The DNA of the CDR3 is TGTGCCAGCAGTTACTCAAGAAGGGGCCGCTCGGGGGGCGCGGGTCAGCCCCAGCATTTT. This sequence encodes CASSYSRRGRSGGAGQPQHF.

The chain has TRBV6-5 and TRBJ2-2; 9 bases agree with TRBD2. Germline V gene sequence: CDR1 MNHEY, CDR2 SVGAGI. The trim removed 8 bases at V and 5 bases at J, leaving 9 bases unmatched. CDR3 length: 15 amino acids. CDR3: CASRLAGSATGELFF. CDR3 sequence (DNA): TGTGCCAGCCGCCTAGCGGGGTCCGCGACCGGGGAGCTGTTTTTT.

This sequence joins TRBV7-2 and TRBJ2-5, with 9 positions matching TRBD1. CDR3 size: 15 residues. The trim removed 1 base at V and 4 bases at J, leaving 4 bases unmatched. The germline gives CDR1 SGHTA, CDR2 FQGNSA. The CDR3 here is CASSLEGQGIETQYF. CDR3 nucleotides: TGTGCCAGCAGCTTAGAGGGACAGGGAATAGAGACCCAGTACTTC.